This T cell receptor (beta chain) emerged from a study of pediatric ulcerative colitis. Each sample received Survey-level depth of up to 500,000 reads. Sequencing used immunoSEQ multiplex PCR; TCRdb keeps in-frame clones, though not all of them. Among tens of thousands of clones listed, more than 70% were seen once. During colonoscopy, one to two rectal pinch biopsies were collected. Study observations and caveats: Some T cells in rectal biopsies may come from blood, especially with overt colitis. All ulcerative colitis patients, but no controls, carried two rectal clonotypes.

With respect to this clone: Its antigen remains unknown.

This TCR was sampled from a boy between 10 and 17 years old with moderate ulcerative colitis. Sequenced material: gut tissue.

Written as DNA, the CDR3 is TGTGCCAGCAGCCGGCGACAGGGGATTTTCCACGAGCAGTACTTC. It encodes CASSRRQGIFHEQYF. The gene calls are TRBV14 and TRBJ2-7; TRBD1 agrees at 8 bases. J gave up 5 bases and V 4 bases, and 10 bases lay outside the gene matches. Per germline, CDR1 SGHDN and CDR2 FVKESK. This CDR3 has 15 residues.